The clone carrying this T cell receptor beta chain has ten or more counts. Preparation of the TCRbeta library involved a method that used unique molecular identifiers. TCRdb redid the calling of the PCR reads with MiXCR, one entry per CDR3 protein. The data contain fewer than 200,000 distinct CDR3 sequences, about 6.8% of them seen just once; the ten biggest clones take up approximately 3%. The data were taken from a study of T-cell reconstitution after alpha-beta-depleted transplantation in children. The CDR3 is 14 amino acids. The ends were cut back, 1 base at V and 3 bases at J, with 8 bases in the middle. Germline V gives CDR1 SGHTA, CDR2 FQGNSA.

This chain links TRBV7-2 with TRBJ2-3; possible D gene TRBD1, 6 bases. The receptor was derived from a human donor who donated a stem cell graft to a child with Wiskott-Aldrich syndrome. Sequenced material: PBMCs from the stem cell graft donor, taken from the stem cell graft. In DNA form, the CDR3 reads TGTGCCAGCAGCTTAGGGACAGTAACAGATACGCAGTATTTT. Encoded protein: CASSLGTVTDTQYF.